Following are 4 T cell receptor beta chains from one sample sequenced in a study of blood T cell repertoires in COVID-19 (TCRdb year 2020). The receptor library was made with the immunoSEQ multiplex PCR assay. The immuneACCESS repertoire file appears here via TCRdb, limited to in-frame rearrangements. These files lack a portion of the clones; in checked studies, under half of the deficit traces to unresolved V genes, and the cause of the others is not known. The sample yields some 130,000 clones; 88% were counted once. 10% of the sample rests with the top ten. Sequencing was carried out using peripheral blood. Every receptor here comes from a man in his fifties or sixties with acute or convalescent COVID-19.

The V gene is TRBV30, the J gene TRBJ1-4; D gene ambiguous. The CDR3 totals 13 residues. Trimming took off 2 bases at V and 8 bases at J, with 12 bases between the two ends. Germline-derived CDR1 and CDR2 are GTSNPN and SVGIG (reference sequence). The CDR3 is CAWSIRLREKLFF. The DNA for the CDR3 is TGTGCCTGGAGTATCCGTTTGAGGGAAAAACTGTTTTTT.

This clone turned up a few times. This sequence joins TRBV24-1 and TRBJ2-7, with 10 bases matching TRBD1. Germline V gene sequence: CDR1 KGHDR, CDR2 SFDVKD. This CDR3 has 15 residues. V trimming: 3 bases; J trimming: 4 bases; junction bases outside the gene matches: 5. In DNA form, the CDR3 reads TGTGCCACCAGTGATCCAGGACAGGGGGGATACGAGCAGTACTTC. Residues: CATSDPGQGGYEQYF.

This sequence joins TRBV6-1 and TRBJ1-1; D is undetermined. The V gene's germline CDR1 is MNHNS and CDR2 SASEGT. The V end was cut by 2 bases, the J end by 7 bases, with 11 bases between. The CDR3 totals 13 residues. CDR3 protein: CASSETIRSEAFF. In DNA, the CDR3 is TGTGCCAGCAGTGAAACCATCCGGAGTGAAGCTTTCTTT.

The table lists this clone with a few counts. This rearrangement joins TRBV30 to TRBJ1-2, with 9 bases matching TRBD1. The CDR3 has 12 amino acids. Trimming at V came to 4 bases and at J to 6 bases, leaving 3 bases not matched to a gene. CDR1 is GTSNPN, CDR2 SVGIG, per germline (reference sequence). The CDR3 reads CAWMGQGNGYTF. The DNA for the CDR3 is TGTGCCTGGATGGGACAGGGTAATGGCTACACCTTC.